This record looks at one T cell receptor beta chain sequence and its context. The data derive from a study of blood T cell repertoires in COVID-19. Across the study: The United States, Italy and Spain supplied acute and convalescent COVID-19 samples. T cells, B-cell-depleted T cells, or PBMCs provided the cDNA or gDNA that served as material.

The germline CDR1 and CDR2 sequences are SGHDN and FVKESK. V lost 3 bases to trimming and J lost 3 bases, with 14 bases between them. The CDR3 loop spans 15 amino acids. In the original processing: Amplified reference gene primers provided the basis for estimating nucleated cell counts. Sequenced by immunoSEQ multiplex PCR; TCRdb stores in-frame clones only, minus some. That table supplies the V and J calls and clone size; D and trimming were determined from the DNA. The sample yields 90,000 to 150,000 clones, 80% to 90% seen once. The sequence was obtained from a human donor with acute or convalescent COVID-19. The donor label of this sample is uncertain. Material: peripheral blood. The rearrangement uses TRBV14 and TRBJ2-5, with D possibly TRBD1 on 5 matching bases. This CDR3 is CASSHLGQAKETQYF. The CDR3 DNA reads TGTGCCAGCAGCCACCTGGGGCAGGCTAAAGAGACCCAGTACTTC.